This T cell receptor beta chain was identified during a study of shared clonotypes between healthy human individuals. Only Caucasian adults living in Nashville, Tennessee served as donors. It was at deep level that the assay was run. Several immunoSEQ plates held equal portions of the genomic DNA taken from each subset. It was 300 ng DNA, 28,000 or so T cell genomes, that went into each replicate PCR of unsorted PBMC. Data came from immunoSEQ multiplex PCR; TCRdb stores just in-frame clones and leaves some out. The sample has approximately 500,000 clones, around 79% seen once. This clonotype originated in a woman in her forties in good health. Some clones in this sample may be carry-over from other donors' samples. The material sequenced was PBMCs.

This CDR3 is CASSSGGGQPQHF. The CDR3 DNA sequence: TGCGCCAGCAGCTCAGGGGGCGGGCAGCCCCAGCATTTT. The J gene is TRBJ1-5, the V gene TRBV5-1, with TRBD1 matching 8 bases. This CDR3 is 13 amino acids long. Per germline, CDR1 SGHRS and CDR2 YFSETQ. The ends lost 3 bases at V and 7 bases at J; junction bases unmatched: 3.